This entry lists 5 T cell receptor beta chains sequenced from one sample in a study of somatic mutations in cytotoxic T cells in rheumatoid arthritis. Measured with immunoSEQ multiplex PCR; TCRdb has only the in-frame clones, and not every one. The sample carries 14,000 or so clones, less than 80% recorded once. The sample comprised CD8+ T cells sorted from blood. Receptor source: an adult with rheumatoid arthritis.

The CDR3 protein is CASSYGTGVSNEQFF. The CDR3 coding sequence is TGTGCCAGCAGTTACGGGACAGGGGTTTCCAATGAGCAGTTCTTC. This sequence joins TRBV6-5 and TRBJ2-1; TRBD1 matches at 10 bases. The CDR3 has 15 amino acids. From germline, CDR1 is MNHEY and CDR2 SVGAGI. V trimming: 2 bases; J trimming: 6 bases; junction bases outside the gene matches: 4.

This clone appeared a few times. This chain links TRBV27 with TRBJ1-2, with 8 positions matching TRBD1. The germline CDR1 and CDR2 sequences are MNHEY and SMNVEV (reference sequence). This CDR3 region has 14 residues. Trimming took 6 bases from V and 10 from J; bases not matched to a gene: 13. DNA of the CDR3: TGTGCCAGCAGCCCAGGGGGCTCGGCGCGGGACTACACCTTC. Residues: CASSPGGSARDYTF.

V and J are TRBV9 and TRBJ2-3; 13 bases align to TRBD2. CDR1 is SGDLS, CDR2 YYNGEE, per germline. The CDR3 runs to 15 residues. With V trimmed by 3 bases and J by 6 bases, 4 bases remained unmatched. CDR3 bases: TGTGCCAGCAGCGACGGGACTAGCGGGGAGGATACGCAGTATTTT. Translating it yields CASSDGTSGEDTQYF.

The gene calls are TRBV28 and TRBJ1-1; D not resolved. Trimming cost V 4 bases and J 10 bases, with 10 bases left between them. The CDR3 length is 11 residues. CDR1 and CDR2 from the germline V gene are MDHEN and SYDVKM. DNA for the CDR3: TGTGCCAGCAGTTCCAAAAGGGTAGCTTTCTTT. Protein sequence: CASSSKRVAFF.

This clone showed up just once. The V call is TRBV5-4, the J call TRBJ2-2; weak D call: TRBD1 (6 bases). Germline V CDR1 and CDR2: SGHNT, YYREEE (reference sequence). The CDR3 has 16 amino acids. Trimming left V 4 bases short and J 5 bases short, with 18 bases between. CDR3 region: CASSRDPGAETGELFF. Here the CDR3 DNA reads TGTGCCAGCAGCCGGGACCCAGGGGCTGAGACCGGGGAGCTGTTTTTT.